The rows below give T cell receptor beta chains drawn from one sample of a study of blood T cells in healthy people across ages. TCRdb re-derived calls from the 5' RACE reads in MiXCR, one entry per CDR3 protein. The table has over 600,000 distinct CDR3 sequences, 35% to 50% seen once. Sequencing was carried out using blood. These receptors originate from a man older than 75 in good health. Each CDR3 is given with its conserved first and last residue. D genes are given only for firm matches. Size values are once, few and many counts, or a class for expanded clones, and some rows have none.

J	V	D	size	length	CDR3	DNA
TRBJ1-1	TRBV3-1	.	.	13	CASSQPYRAEAFF	TGTGCCAGCAGCCAACCCTACAGGGCAGAAGCTTTCTTT
TRBJ2-3	TRBV6-6	.	few	15	CASSPIAASTDTQYF	TGTGCCAGCAGCCCTATAGCGGCTAGCACAGATACGCAGTATTTT
TRBJ2-5	TRBV29-1	TRBD2	.	16	CSGSGVAGGPGETQYF	TGCAGCGGTTCGGGGGTAGCGGGAGGGCCGGGGGAGACCCAGTACTTC
TRBJ1-6	TRBV28	.	.	15	CASSPARAPNSPLHF	TGTGCCAGCAGTCCGGCCCGAGCCCCCAATTCACCCCTCCACTTT
TRBJ2-7	TRBV6-2/TRBV6-3	TRBD1	.	15	CASSPLRDRVYEQYF	TGTGCCAGCAGTCCCCTCCGGGACAGGGTTTACGAGCAGTACTTC
TRBJ2-1	TRBV11-1	TRBD2	.	15	CASSQPSGKFDEQFF	TGTGCCAGCAGCCAACCTAGCGGGAAATTCGATGAGCAGTTCTTC
TRBJ2-7	TRBV5-1	.	many	13	CASSLKSDYEQYF	TGCGCCAGCAGCCTCAAGTCCGATTACGAGCAGTACTTC
TRBJ2-1	TRBV7-2	TRBD2	.	16	CASSSETSGAYNEQFF	TGTGCCAGCAGCTCAGAGACTAGCGGAGCCTACAATGAGCAGTTCTTC
TRBJ1-4	TRBV20-1	.	.	17	CSARDPRSIATNEKLFF	TGCAGTGCTAGAGACCCCAGGAGTATAGCAACTAATGAAAAACTGTTTTTT
TRBJ1-1	TRBV29-1	.	.	14	CSVEGGVAGTEAFF	TGCAGCGTTGAAGGGGGGGTCGCTGGGACTGAAGCTTTCTTT
TRBJ2-5	TRBV30	.	few	11	CAWRVIETQYF	TGTGCCTGGAGGGTGATCGAGACCCAGTACTTC
TRBJ2-3	TRBV7-9	.	.	16	CASSLVGGPTTDTQYF	TGTGCCAGCAGCTTAGTGGGGGGGCCCACCACAGATACGCAGTATTTT
TRBJ1-2	TRBV4-2	TRBD1	few	15	CASSQLTGGNYGYTF	TGTGCCAGCAGCCAGTTGACAGGGGGGAACTATGGCTACACCTTC
TRBJ2-7	TRBV6-2/TRBV6-3	.	few	14	CASSDGQIRYEQYF	TGTGCCAGCAGTGACGGGCAGATTCGCTACGAGCAGTACTTC
TRBJ2-5	TRBV2	.	.	13	CASTGQSQETQYF	TGTGCCAGCACCGGACAGTCCCAAGAGACCCAGTACTTC
TRBJ2-3	TRBV24-1	TRBD2	.	17	CAASDLEREVLWDTQYF	TGTGCCGCCAGTGATTTGGAGCGGGAGGTCTTGTGGGATACGCAGTATTTT
TRBJ2-7	TRBV9	.	.	15	CASSVGGGRDNEQYF	TGTGCCAGCAGCGTAGGAGGGGGGCGGGACAATGAGCAGTACTTC
TRBJ1-5	TRBV6-1	.	.	15	CASSEERGHNQPQHF	TGTGCCAGCAGTGAAGAAAGGGGCCACAATCAGCCCCAGCATTTT
TRBJ2-7	TRBV30	.	.	12	CAWKVPPSEQYF	TGTGCCTGGAAGGTCCCACCTTCCGAGCAGTACTTC
TRBJ2-5	TRBV7-9	.	.	14	CASSFYENQETQYF	TGTGCCAGCAGCTTTTACGAGAACCAAGAGACCCAGTACTTC
TRBJ2-7	TRBV29-1	.	few	12	CSVVGVGNEQYF	TGCAGCGTTGTAGGGGTAGGGAACGAGCAGTACTTC
TRBJ2-7	TRBV28	TRBD2	few	14	CASSTHRAGVEQYF	TGTGCCAGCAGTACTCATCGAGCGGGAGTCGAGCAGTACTTC
TRBJ2-3	TRBV5-8	.	few	15	CASKPTGAPTDTQYF	TGTGCCAGCAAACCCACAGGCGCCCCCACAGATACGCAGTATTTT
TRBJ1-2	TRBV12-5	.	few	12	CASGETSYGYTF	TGTGCTAGTGGTGAAACCTCCTATGGCTACACCTTC
TRBJ2-1	TRBV6-5	TRBD2	.	14	CASKIGLAVDEQFF	TGTGCCAGCAAAATCGGACTAGCGGTCGATGAGCAGTTCTTC
TRBJ1-6	TRBV5-1	TRBD1	few	15	CASSLGQGGNSPLHF	TGCGCCAGCAGCTTAGGACAGGGAGGGAATTCACCCCTCCACTTT
TRBJ2-7	TRBV11-2	.	.	14	CASSLEGRHYEQYF	TGTGCCAGCAGCTTAGAAGGCAGACACTACGAGCAGTACTTC
TRBJ2-5	TRBV6-5	.	.	13	CASWHRADRTEYF	TGTGCCAGCTGGCACAGGGCGGATAGGACCGAGTACTTC
TRBJ1-1	TRBV7-9	.	.	16	CASNPGAARMNTEAFF	TGTGCCAGCAACCCGGGGGCAGCAAGAATGAACACTGAAGCTTTCTTT
TRBJ2-2	TRBV10-3	TRBD1	.	15	CAISEGQGYTGEMFF	TGTGCCATCAGTGAGGGACAGGGGTACACCGGGGAGATGTTTTTT
TRBJ2-3	TRBV7-2	TRBD2	.	17	CTSSLVPRASGADTQYF	TGTACCAGCAGCTTAGTTCCCCGGGCTAGCGGGGCAGATACGCAGTATTTT
TRBJ2-3	TRBV28	.	few	14	CASSLERIPRTQYF	TGTGCCAGCAGTTTAGAACGGATCCCCAGGACGCAGTATTTT
TRBJ2-7	TRBV4-3	.	many	17	CASSQDGPGRMNYEQYF	TGCGCCAGCAGCCAAGATGGCCCGGGACGGATGAACTACGAGCAGTACTTC
TRBJ2-4	TRBV6-2/TRBV6-3	.	.	11	CASSDRNIQYF	TGTGCCAGCAGTGACAGAAACATTCAGTACTTC
TRBJ1-2	TRBV20-1	.	.	14	CSARDGMVNYGYTF	TGCAGTGCTAGGGACGGCATGGTTAACTATGGCTACACCTTC
TRBJ2-5	TRBV6-4	TRBD2	.	15	CASRPPGLAAETQYF	TGTGCCAGCAGACCTCCGGGACTAGCGGCAGAGACCCAGTACTTC
TRBJ2-7	TRBV7-2	.	.	12	CASSLNTYAQYF	TGTGCCAGCAGCTTAAACACCTACGCGCAGTACTTC
TRBJ2-3	TRBV5-6	.	few	15	CASSLASAQSDTQYF	TGTGCCAGCAGCTTGGCCAGCGCCCAATCAGATACGCAGTATTTT
TRBJ2-5	TRBV7-2	.	.	18	CASSHRGGRGPRGETQYF	TGTGCCAGCAGTCACAGGGGGGGTCGCGGCCCACGCGGAGAGACCCAGTACTTC
TRBJ2-7	TRBV5-1	TRBD2	few	13	CASSMGLEYEQYF	TGCGCCAGCAGCATGGGACTAGAGTACGAGCAGTACTTC
TRBJ1-5	TRBV20-1	.	.	14	CSARQQRSYQPQHF	TGCAGTGCTAGGCAGCAGCGATCGTACCAGCCCCAGCATTTT